Here is one T cell receptor (beta chain) with its context. Its target is unknown. The sample's time point: persistent/refractory GD, antithyroid drugs over 5 years with positive TRAb. Generation of the TCR library employed RNA extracted from PBMCs. The germline CDR1 and CDR2 sequences are SGHRS and YFSETQ. This CDR3 comprises 16 residues. V lost 3 bases to trimming and J lost 5 bases, with 15 bases between them. The sample is drawn from a study of regulatory T cells in long-lasting Graves disease. Study-level points and caveats: Newly diagnosed Graves' patients had higher TCR diversity than persistent ones.

Libraries of TCR beta came from iRepertoire HTBI primers plus Arm-PCR of CDR3 regions. TCRdb passed the multiplex PCR reads through MiXCR, listing each CDR3 protein once. Of about 470,000 distinct CDR3 sequences listed, around 21% are singletons. The sequences come from peripheral blood mononuclear cells (PBMCs), collected when the disease was refractory, from a patient treated with antithyroid drugs. The chain uses TRBV5-1 and TRBJ1-6, with D possibly being TRBD1 (5 bases). The TCR comes from a female donor with Graves disease. The CDR3 DNA follows: TGCGCCAGCAGCTCCCAGGGCCGACCTAATAATTCACCCCTCCACTTT. As protein: CASSSQGRPNNSPLHF.